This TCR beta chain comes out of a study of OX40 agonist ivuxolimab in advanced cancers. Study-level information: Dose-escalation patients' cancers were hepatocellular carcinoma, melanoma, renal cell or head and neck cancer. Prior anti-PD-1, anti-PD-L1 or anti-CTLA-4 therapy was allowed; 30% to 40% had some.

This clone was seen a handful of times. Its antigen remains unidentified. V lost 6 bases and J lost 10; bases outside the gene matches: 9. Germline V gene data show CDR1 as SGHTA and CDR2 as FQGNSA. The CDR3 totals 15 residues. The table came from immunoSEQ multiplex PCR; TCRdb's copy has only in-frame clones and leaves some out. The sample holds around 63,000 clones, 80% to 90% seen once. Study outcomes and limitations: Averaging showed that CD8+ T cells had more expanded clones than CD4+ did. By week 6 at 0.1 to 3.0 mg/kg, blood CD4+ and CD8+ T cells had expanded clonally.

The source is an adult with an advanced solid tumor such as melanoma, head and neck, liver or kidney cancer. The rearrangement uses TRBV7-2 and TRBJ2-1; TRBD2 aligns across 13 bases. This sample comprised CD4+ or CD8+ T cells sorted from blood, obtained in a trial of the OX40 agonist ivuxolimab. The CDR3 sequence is CASRPTSGGAGEQFF. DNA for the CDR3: TGTGCCAGCAGACCTACTAGCGGGGGGGCCGGGGAGCAGTTCTTC. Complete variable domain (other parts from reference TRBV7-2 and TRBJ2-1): GAGVSQSPSNKVTEKGKDVELRCDPISGHTALYWYRQSLGQGLEFLIYFQGNSAPDKSGLPSDRFSAERTGGSVSTLTIQRTQQEDSAVYLCASRPTSGGAGEQFFGPGTRLTVL.